Below, 21 T cell receptor beta chains from the same sample are listed, as sequenced in a study of T cell repertoires in cytomegalovirus infection. For these TCRs, the target antigens are not known. One entry per CDR3 protein, called by TCRdb with MiXCR from the reads. This repertoire shows about 900,000 distinct CDR3 sequences, roughly 31% found once; its top ten account for 11% to 15%. Here the sequenced sample was cultured CD8+ T cells from PBMCs, taken from culture after CMV antigen stimulation. These receptors all come from a human donor in good health (CMV status not recorded). Some clones in this sample may be carry-over from other donors' samples.

The chain recombines TRBV9 with TRBJ2-1; 9 bases fit TRBD2. The CDR3 extends over 16 amino acids. J lost 3 bases, V lost 4 bases, and 8 bases had no gene match. CDR1 is SGDLS, CDR2 YYNGEE, per germline. CDR3 nucleotides: TGTGCCAGCAGCATCGGGACTAGCTATAGCTACAATGAGCAGTTCTTC. Residues: CASSIGTSYSYNEQFF.

The CDR3 nucleotides are TGCAGTGCTTTCAGCGTTTATAGCAATCAGCCCCAGCATTTT. This encodes CSAFSVYSNQPQHF. V usage is TRBV20-1 and J usage is TRBJ1-5; no clear D gene. V was clipped by 5 bases and J by 0 bases, with 11 bases between them. This CDR3 has 14 amino acids. CDR1 is DFQATT and CDR2 is SNEGSKA in the germline V gene (reference sequence).

This clonotype was observed a few times. The chain combines TRBV4-2 with TRBJ2-1, with D maybe TRBD1 (5 bases). There are 12 residues in the CDR3. Germline lookup yields CDR1 LGHNA and CDR2 YNFKEQ. V was clipped by 4 bases and J by 10 bases, with 11 bases between them. The DNA of the CDR3 is TGTGCCAGCAGCCGGGGCGTAGGGGAGCAGTTCTTC. Translating it yields CASSRGVGEQFF.

This clonotype came up a few times. V gene TRBV19 combines with J gene TRBJ2-3; D may correspond to TRBD1 or TRBD2 (6 bases each). CDR1 and CDR2 (germline): LNHDA, SQIVND (reference sequence). This CDR3 has 15 residues. V was trimmed by 5 bases and J by 1 base, leaving 13 bases between them. The CDR3 bases are TGTGCCAGTAGTTTTGGACAGCGGGGCACAGATACGCAGTATTTT. It encodes CASSFGQRGTDTQYF.

This clonotype was seen repeatedly, ten times or more. The chain carries TRBV7-2 and TRBJ1-4, with no clear D. CDR3 length: 15 residues. V lost 5 bases and J lost 5, with 15 bases in between. Germline CDR1 SGHTA, CDR2 FQGNSA. This CDR3 is CASSPRGGINEKLFF. The CDR3 DNA reads as TGTGCCAGCAGCCCACGGGGAGGGATAAATGAAAAACTGTTTTTT.

This clonotype was observed a few times. The rearrangement joins TRBV27 to TRBJ2-2, with D perhaps matching TRBD1 (5 bases). The CDR3 consists of 14 residues. The germline V gene encodes CDR1 MNHEY and CDR2 SMNVEV (reference sequence). V lost 2 bases to trimming and J lost 4 bases, with 8 bases between them. CDR3 region: CASSLEQGTGELFF. CDR3 DNA: TGTGCCAGCAGTTTAGAGCAGGGCACCGGGGAGCTGTTTTTT.

This clonotype came up a few times. The V call is TRBV27, the J call TRBJ1-6; no clear D gene. The CDR3 length is 13 residues. In germline, CDR1 is MNHEY, CDR2 SMNVEV (reference sequence). V lost 8 bases, J lost 5 bases, and 10 bases lay in between. In DNA form, the CDR3 reads TGTGCCAGCGCAATGAACCATAATTCACCCCTCCACTTT. Its protein product is CASAMNHNSPLHF.

This clonotype was observed many times. This chain links TRBV7-9 with TRBJ2-7; D may be TRBD1 (6 bases). The CDR3 is 12 residues long. Looked up from germline, CDR1 is SEHNR and CDR2 is FQNEAQ (reference sequence). V lost 5 bases and J lost 6, with 11 bases in between. CDR3 DNA: TGTGCCAGCAGCCCGGACAGTTCCGAGCAGTACTTC. Translation gives CASSPDSSEQYF.

This chain uses TRBV24-1 with TRBJ2-3, with 14 bases that match TRBD2. Losses at the gene ends were 4 bases for V and 8 bases for J; bases not matched to a gene: 4. The CDR3 consists of 15 residues. CDR1 KGHDR and CDR2 SFDVKD come from the germline V gene. The CDR3 DNA sequence: TGTGCCACCAGTGAGCCCGGGACTAGCGGGAGTACGCAGTATTTT. Encoded protein: CATSEPGTSGSTQYF.

The chain has TRBV6-2 or TRBV6-3 and TRBJ2-5, with D unresolved. The germline V and J ends were trimmed by 2 bases and 3 bases, with 10 bases remaining between them. This CDR3 is 14 amino acids long. The germline CDR1 and CDR2 sequences are MNHEY and SVGEGT. The CDR3: CASSYGPAKETQYF. In DNA, the CDR3 is TGTGCCAGCAGTTACGGGCCAGCTAAAGAGACCCAGTACTTC.

At least ten counts were recorded for this clonotype. The chain joins TRBV7-2 to TRBJ2-1, with D perhaps matching TRBD1 (6 bases). CDR3 length: 14 amino acids. The germline V gene encodes CDR1 SGHTA and CDR2 FQGNSA. Between the trimmed V and J ends, which lost 5 bases and 0 bases, there was a span of 8 bases. The DNA for the CDR3 is TGTGCCAGCAGCGGACAGAGCTCCTACAATGAGCAGTTCTTC. Translating gives CASSGQSSYNEQFF.

The V call is TRBV12-3 or TRBV12-4, the J call TRBJ2-7; D unclear. The V end lost 2 bases, the J end lost 9 bases, and 14 bases lay between the germline ends. This CDR3 has 13 amino acids. The CDR3 loop reads CASSLFDRSGQYV. The CDR3 region has the DNA TGTGCCAGCAGTTTATTTGACCGGTCCGGGCAGTACGTC.

This clonotype was seen ten or more times. The chain joins TRBV12-3 or TRBV12-4 to TRBJ1-2; TRBD1 matches at 9 bases. This CDR3 is 20 amino acids long. With V trimmed by 6 bases and J by 1 base, 21 bases remained unmatched. The CDR3 spells CASRSDPARTGVGVNYGYTF. CDR3 bases: TGTGCCAGCAGGTCCGACCCCGCCCGGACAGGGGTCGGCGTTAACTATGGCTACACCTTC.

The V call is TRBV6-5, the J call TRBJ2-2; D gene uncertain. Germline V CDR1 and CDR2: MNHEY, SVGAGI. Trimming shortened V by 3 bases and J by 2 bases, and 10 bases separated the two germline ends. This CDR3 comprises 15 residues. Here the CDR3 DNA reads TGTGCCAGCAGTTATGAGACGATTAACACCGGGGAGCTGTTTTTT. This translates into CASSYETINTGELFF.

V gene TRBV20-1 combines with J gene TRBJ2-1, with TRBD2 matching over 7 bases. Germline V CDR1 and CDR2: DFQATT, SNEGSKA (reference sequence). The J segment lost 2 bases and the V segment lost 4 bases, leaving 8 bases of the junction unmatched. CDR3 length: 15 amino acids. The CDR3 sequence: CSAKYRGTTYNEQFF. In DNA, the CDR3 is TGCAGTGCTAAATACCGGGGGACTACCTACAATGAGCAGTTCTTC.

Points on this clonotype: The germline gene is not matched at one end of the junction; a read error may be the cause. The chain is built from TRBV19 and TRBJ2-1; 14 nucleotides match TRBD2. The CDR3 totals 21 residues. Germline V gives CDR1 LNHDA, CDR2 SQIVND (reference sequence). The CDR3 DNA is TGTGCCAGTAGTCACCCCCTACGACTAGCGGGGGGGACTAGCTCCTGCAATGAGCAGTTCTTC. It encodes CASSHPLRLAGGTSSCNEQFF.

This clonotype was counted ten times or more. The J gene is TRBJ1-1, the V gene TRBV7-6; D possibly corresponds to TRBD1 (6 bases). The CDR3 is 15 amino acids. V lost 5 bases and J 2 bases, leaving 15 bases between the germline ends. CDR1 and CDR2 from the germline V gene are SGHVS and FNYEAQ. CDR3: CASSAEQGLNTEAFF. The DNA for the CDR3 is TGTGCCAGCAGCGCTGAACAGGGACTTAACACTGAAGCTTTCTTT.

This clonotype was counted ten times or more. The CDR3 is CASSLQDSTDTQYF. DNA of the CDR3: TGTGCCAGCAGCTTACAGGATAGCACAGATACGCAGTATTTT. The rearrangement links TRBV5-4 to TRBJ2-3, with D possibly being TRBD1 (5 bases). CDR1 and CDR2 from the germline V gene are SGHNT and YYREEE (reference sequence). V dropped 2 bases and J dropped 0 bases, with 7 bases sitting between them. CDR3 size: 14 residues.

The V and J genes are TRBV5-4 and TRBJ2-5; a weak D match, TRBD2 (6 bases). Germline assignment: CDR1 SGHNT and CDR2 YYREEE (reference sequence). V was shortened by 3 bases and J by 2 bases, with 20 bases between the two germline ends. The length of the CDR3 is 17 residues. This CDR3 reads CASSSFGAGILQETQYF. CDR3 in DNA: TGTGCCAGCAGCTCTTTCGGGGCGGGGATACTACAAGAGACCCAGTACTTC.

The CDR3 DNA reads as TGTGCCAGCAGGAAGACAGGGGGCAAAAACATTCAGTACTTC. It translates to CASRKTGGKNIQYF. This chain connects TRBV6-2 or TRBV6-3 to TRBJ2-4; 9 bases fit TRBD1. This CDR3 region has 14 residues. V was clipped by 6 bases and J by 3 bases; unmatched bases: 3. Germline V CDR1 and CDR2: MNHEY, SVGEGT.

The chain has TRBV9 and TRBJ1-1; D is ambiguous. The germline gives CDR1 SGDLS, CDR2 YYNGEE. CDR3 length equals 19 residues. The V and J ends lost 0 bases and 1 base respectively, with 22 bases between them. The CDR3 sequence: CASSVASSMAGVRNTEAFF. The CDR3 nucleotides are TGTGCCAGCAGCGTAGCTTCGTCGATGGCTGGGGTCCGGAACACTGAAGCTTTCTTT.